The 11 T cell receptor beta chains below were found in one sample sequenced in a study of cytomegalovirus exposure and HLA in healthy donors. Primers: 60 Vbeta forward and 13 Jbeta reverse. The protocol was immunoSEQ multiplex PCR, while the TCRdb copy is restricted to in-frame clones and leaves out a portion. Among about 90,000 clones, approximately 65% were seen once, and the ten largest hold 5.5%. Sequences were obtained from PBMCs. These receptors were collected from a woman in her twenties or thirties in good health and CMV-seropositive.

The chain employs TRBV29-1 and TRBJ2-7, with 8 bases matching TRBD1. CDR1 and CDR2 from the germline V gene are SQVTM and ANQGSEA. The CDR3 has 12 amino acids. Trimming at V came to 7 bases and at J to 5 bases, leaving 7 bases not matched to a gene. The CDR3 protein is CSAGGQDDEQYF. The CDR3 nucleotides are TGCAGCGCAGGGGGACAGGATGACGAGCAGTACTTC.

The chain is built from TRBV7-2 and TRBJ2-3, with TRBD2 matching over 11 bases. The trim removed 5 bases at V and 6 bases at J, leaving 13 bases unmatched. Germline loops: CDR1 SGHTA, CDR2 FQGNSA. The CDR3 extends over 17 amino acids. This CDR3 reads CASSPRLAGLRGDTQYF. The CDR3 nucleotides read TGTGCCAGCAGCCCCCGACTAGCGGGACTGAGGGGGGATACGCAGTATTTT. Together with reference TRBV7-2 and TRBJ2-3, the CDR3 gives the full variable domain: GAGVSQSPSNKVTEKGKDVELRCDPISGHTALYWYRQSLGQGLEFLIYFQGNSAPDKSGLPSDRFSAERTGGSVSTLTIQRTQQEDSAVYLCASSPRLAGLRGDTQYFGPGTRLTVL.

The rearrangement uses TRBV11-3 and TRBJ1-5; maybe TRBD1 (6 bases). Germline V gives CDR1 SGHNT, CDR2 YENEEA. The CDR3 has 15 amino acids. V was clipped by 1 base and J by 4 bases, with 11 bases between them. The chain's CDR3 is CASSLGGGSNQPQHF. DNA of the CDR3: TGTGCCAGCAGCTTAGGGGGGGGCTCAAATCAGCCCCAGCATTTT.

V and J are TRBV18 and TRBJ1-1, with 7 bases fitting TRBD1. V shed 4 bases, J shed 5 bases, and the junction held 13 bases outside the gene matches. The CDR3 totals 16 residues. The germline CDR1 and CDR2 sequences are KGHSH and LQKENI. CDR3 region: CASSQTLDRASTEAFF. Written as DNA, the CDR3 is TGTGCCAGCTCACAAACTCTAGACAGGGCCAGTACTGAAGCTTTCTTT.

This chain links TRBV18 with TRBJ2-1; D not resolved. Trimming removed 3 bases at V and 0 bases at J, with 9 bases between. Germline V CDR1 and CDR2: KGHSH, LQKENI. The CDR3 spans 15 residues. The CDR3 nucleotides read TGTGCCAGCTCACCGACTGATAGCTCCTACAATGAGCAGTTCTTC. This translates into CASSPTDSSYNEQFF.

As for this clone: Sequence at one end of the junction differs from germline and may be a read error. The chain uses TRBV28 and TRBJ1-2; D not resolved. This CDR3 region has 14 residues. CDR1 is MDHEN, CDR2 SYDVKM, per germline. CDR3 amino acids: CASSLTRDPYGYPF. The CDR3 DNA reads TGTGCCAGCAGTTTAACGAGGGATCCCTATGGCTACCCCTTC.

This clone was recorded a few times. The gene calls are TRBV25-1 and TRBJ1-3; D might be TRBD1 (5 bases). V was pared by 3 bases and J by 7 bases, with 10 bases between. CDR1 is MGHDK and CDR2 is SYGVNS in the germline V gene. The CDR3 contains 13 residues. This CDR3 reads CASSEGPGNTIYF. DNA of the CDR3: TGTGCCAGCAGTGAGGGGCCCGGGAACACCATATATTTT.

The rearrangement links TRBV18 to TRBJ1-3; maybe TRBD1 (5 bases). The germline gives CDR1 KGHSH, CDR2 LQKENI. Trimming removed 2 bases from V and 0 bases from J, with 11 bases in between. This CDR3 is built from 16 residues. CDR3: CASSPSKGHSGNTIYF. The CDR3 DNA reads as TGTGCCAGCTCACCAAGTAAAGGACACTCTGGAAACACCATATATTTT.

This clone occurred a few times. DNA for the CDR3: TGTGCCAGCAGTCGCCCCGGCAAGTCAGGGGGCTACACCTTC. Translated, it gives CASSRPGKSGGYTF. The rearrangement uses TRBV27 and TRBJ1-2; D possibly corresponds to TRBD1 (5 bases). Germline lookup yields CDR1 MNHEY and CDR2 SMNVEV (reference sequence). Trimming removed 5 bases from V and 8 bases from J, with 18 bases in between. The length of the CDR3 is 14 residues.

CDR3 residues: CASQTGTGPGTGELFF. The CDR3 DNA sequence: TGTGCCAGCCAAACCGGGACAGGCCCCGGCACCGGGGAGCTGTTTTTT. The gene calls are TRBV2 and TRBJ2-2, with TRBD1 matching 8 bases. CDR3 size: 16 residues. Per germline, CDR1 SNHLY and CDR2 FYNNEI. V shed 8 bases, J shed 4 bases, and the junction held 12 bases outside the gene matches.

This chain links TRBV2 with TRBJ2-5; possible D gene TRBD2, 6 bases. V lost 6 bases to trimming and J lost 5 bases, with 13 bases between them. The CDR3 covers 13 residues. Germline V gene sequence: CDR1 SNHLY, CDR2 FYNNEI. CDR3 amino acids: CASRGLEGETQYF. The CDR3 DNA reads as TGTGCCAGCAGGGGATTGGAGGGGGAGACCCAGTACTTC. Variable domain in full (rest from reference TRBV2 and TRBJ2-5): EPEVTQTPSHQVTQMGQEVILRCVPISNHLYFYWYRQILGQKVEFLVSFYNNEISEKSEIFDDQFSVERPDGSNFTLKIRSTKLEDSAMYFCASRGLEGETQYFGPGTRLLVL.